This T cell receptor beta chain derives from a study of blood T cell repertoires in COVID-19. Study background: Sources were T cells, B-cell-depleted T cells, or PBMCs; the material itself was cDNA or gDNA.

CDR3 length: 16 amino acids. Germline loops: CDR1 LNHNV, CDR2 YYDKDF (reference sequence). V was cut by 0 bases and J by 3 bases, with 15 bases left in between. Per the original data handling: The assay estimated nucleated cells by amplifying reference gene primers. TCRdb's table, derived via immunoSEQ multiplex PCR, lists solely in-frame clones and lacks some. That table furnishes V, J and clone size, whereas the DNA furnished D and trimming. Among 95,000 to 150,000 clones listed, over 75% were seen once. Source material: peripheral blood. This receptor was taken from a woman in her 70s with acute or convalescent COVID-19. The rearrangement uses TRBV15 and TRBJ2-7, with D perhaps matching TRBD2 (6 bases). CDR3 nucleotide sequence: TGTGCCACCAGCAGAGATTTGGGGGGTGGGGTCTACGAGCAGTACTTC. It specifies CATSRDLGGGVYEQYF. The full variable domain, in which reference TRBV15 and TRBJ2-7 provide the parts outside the CDR3, is DAMVIQNPRYQVTQFGKPVTLSCSQTLNHNVMYWYQQKSSQAPKLLFHYYDKDFNNEADTPDNFQSRRPNTSFCFLDIRSPGLGDTAMYLCATSRDLGGGVYEQYFGPGTRLTVT.